These T cell receptor beta chains were read from a single sample in a study of T cells in tuberculosis. Using immunoSEQ multiplex PCR, the repertoire was profiled, and TCRdb retains in-frame clones only, with some absent. This table has tens of thousands of clones, about nine tenths appearing once. Material: PBMCs. These receptors all stem from a donor aged 10-29 years with latent tuberculosis or without tuberculosis infection. Some clones in this sample may be carry-over from other donors' samples. Each CDR3 is given with its conserved first and last residue. The order of the fields is CDR3 length, J gene, clone size, D gene, V gene, CDR3 DNA, CDR3 protein. D genes are given only for firm matches. Clone size, where shown, is once, few, many, or a class for clones that have expanded.

len: 13; j_gene: TRBJ1-2; abundance: NA; d_gene: NA; v_gene: TRBV29-1; CDR3nt: TGCAGCGTAGAGACAACGGCTAACTATGGCTACACCTTC; CDR3aa: CSVETTANYGYTF
len: 13; j_gene: TRBJ1-2; abundance: NA; d_gene: NA; v_gene: TRBV19; CDR3nt: TGTGCCAGTACTACCTTGGGCTTCGGTGGCTACACCTTC; CDR3aa: CASTTLGFGGYTF
len: 15; j_gene: TRBJ2-1; abundance: NA; d_gene: TRBD1; v_gene: TRBV5-1; CDR3nt: TGCGCCAGCAGCTCAATGGGACAGGGGTTGCATGAGCAGTTCTTC; CDR3aa: CASSSMGQGLHEQFF
len: 16; j_gene: TRBJ1-2; abundance: NA; d_gene: TRBD1; v_gene: TRBV10-1; CDR3nt: TGCGCCAGCAGCGCCCGGGACAGTTTTTATAAATATGGCTACACCTTC; CDR3aa: CASSARDSFYKYGYTF
len: 15; j_gene: TRBJ1-1; abundance: NA; d_gene: TRBD1; v_gene: TRBV7-6; CDR3nt: TGTGCCAGCAGCCGGGAAGGACAGGGGTGGACTGAAGCTTTCTTT; CDR3aa: CASSREGQGWTEAFF
len: 14; j_gene: TRBJ1-1; abundance: NA; d_gene: TRBD1; v_gene: TRBV5-6; CDR3nt: TGTGCCAGCAGCTTAGGGGACAGTAACACTGAAGCTTTCTTT; CDR3aa: CASSLGDSNTEAFF
len: 14; j_gene: TRBJ1-5; abundance: once; d_gene: NA; v_gene: TRBV4-1; CDR3nt: TGCGCCAGCAGCCAAGTGTCCCGCGATCAGCCCCAGCATTTT; CDR3aa: CASSQVSRDQPQHF
len: 15; j_gene: TRBJ2-1; abundance: NA; d_gene: NA; v_gene: TRBV11-2; CDR3nt: TGTGCCAGCAGCTTATCCCAGGGGCAGTACAATGAGCAGTTCTTC; CDR3aa: CASSLSQGQYNEQFF
len: 14; j_gene: TRBJ1-2; abundance: NA; d_gene: TRBD1; v_gene: TRBV5-4; CDR3nt: TGTGCCAGCAGTATCCAAACAGGGGTCTATGGCTACACCTTC; CDR3aa: CASSIQTGVYGYTF
len: 17; j_gene: TRBJ1-1; abundance: NA; d_gene: NA; v_gene: TRBV5-4; CDR3nt: TGTGCCAGCAGCTTGGCTCGAGGAGGAGAGAGGAACACTGAAGCTTTCTTT; CDR3aa: CASSLARGGERNTEAFF
len: 15; j_gene: TRBJ1-2; abundance: NA; d_gene: TRBD1; v_gene: TRBV5-1; CDR3nt: TGCGCCAGCAGCCAAAGGACAGGGGGCGGTGGCGGCTACACCTTC; CDR3aa: CASSQRTGGGGGYTF
len: 14; j_gene: TRBJ1-2; abundance: NA; d_gene: TRBD1; v_gene: TRBV2; CDR3nt: TGTGCCAGCAGACTACAGGGGGCAAACTATGGCTACACCTTC; CDR3aa: CASRLQGANYGYTF
len: 18; j_gene: TRBJ2-3; abundance: once; d_gene: TRBD2; v_gene: TRBV4-1; CDR3nt: TGCGCCAGCAGCCCAACAAACCCGGGGCTAGCGGGCACAGATACGCAGTATTTT; CDR3aa: CASSPTNPGLAGTDTQYF
len: 17; j_gene: TRBJ1-1; abundance: NA; d_gene: NA; v_gene: TRBV2; CDR3nt: TGTGCCAGCACCAACTGGGGGGAGGAGGGATGGGGCACTGAAGCTTTCTTT; CDR3aa: CASTNWGEEGWGTEAFF
len: 16; j_gene: TRBJ2-3; abundance: NA; d_gene: NA; v_gene: TRBV5-1; CDR3nt: TGCGCCAGCACAGGGGAAGCACCCTCAAGCACAGATACGCAGTATTTT; CDR3aa: CASTGEAPSSTDTQYF
len: 19; j_gene: TRBJ2-2; abundance: NA; d_gene: TRBD2; v_gene: TRBV11-2; CDR3nt: TGTGCCAGCAGACATCAGGCTAGCGGGGGGTCACCTAACACCGGGGAGCTGTTTTTT; CDR3aa: CASRHQASGGSPNTGELFF
len: 16; j_gene: TRBJ1-3; abundance: once; d_gene: TRBD1; v_gene: TRBV19; CDR3nt: TGTGCCAGTAGAAGGACAGGGGTGGGCCCTGGAAACACCATATATTTT; CDR3aa: CASRRTGVGPGNTIYF
len: 17; j_gene: TRBJ2-1; abundance: NA; d_gene: TRBD2; v_gene: TRBV28; CDR3nt: TGTGCCAGCCGAGCTAGCGGGAGCGGAAGCTCCTACAATGAGCAGTTCTTC; CDR3aa: CASRASGSGSSYNEQFF
len: 18; j_gene: TRBJ1-5; abundance: NA; d_gene: NA; v_gene: TRBV28; CDR3nt: TGTGCCAGCAGTTTATTCGGAGGCAGTCCTATTAGCAATCAGCCCCAGCATTTT; CDR3aa: CASSLFGGSPISNQPQHF
len: 15; j_gene: TRBJ2-5; abundance: NA; d_gene: NA; v_gene: TRBV4-2; CDR3nt: TGTGCCAGCAGCCAAGATACGGGAAACCCAGAGACCCAGTACTTC; CDR3aa: CASSQDTGNPETQYF
len: 17; j_gene: TRBJ2-1; abundance: NA; d_gene: TRBD2; v_gene: TRBV4-2; CDR3nt: TGTGCCAGCAGCCTAGGGACTAGCGGGGGCCCCCTCGGGGAGCAGTTCTTC; CDR3aa: CASSLGTSGGPLGEQFF
len: 15; j_gene: TRBJ1-4; abundance: NA; d_gene: NA; v_gene: TRBV6-1; CDR3nt: TGTGCCAGCAGTGAGCAGGGGACAACTAATGAAAAACTGTTTTTT; CDR3aa: CASSEQGTTNEKLFF
len: 16; j_gene: TRBJ2-2; abundance: NA; d_gene: NA; v_gene: TRBV11-2; CDR3nt: TGTGCCAGCAGCTTAGTGGTTGGGGGCGACACCGGGGAGCTGTTTTTT; CDR3aa: CASSLVVGGDTGELFF
len: 12; j_gene: TRBJ2-1; abundance: NA; d_gene: NA; v_gene: TRBV6-1; CDR3nt: TGTGCCAGCTGGAGGGGAGCCAATGAGCAGTTCTTC; CDR3aa: CASWRGANEQFF
len: 16; j_gene: TRBJ2-1; abundance: NA; d_gene: NA; v_gene: TRBV2; CDR3nt: TGTGCCAGCAGTGAAGCGGTCGGGTTTCCCTACAATGAGCAGTTCTTC; CDR3aa: CASSEAVGFPYNEQFF
len: 12; j_gene: TRBJ1-3; abundance: medium-sized; d_gene: NA; v_gene: TRBV2; CDR3nt: TGTGCCAGCCAGGGGAGTGGAAACACCATATATTTT; CDR3aa: CASQGSGNTIYF
len: 13; j_gene: TRBJ2-7; abundance: NA; d_gene: NA; v_gene: TRBV5-1; CDR3nt: TGCGCCAGCAGCTACGGGATTGACTACGAGCAGTACTTC; CDR3aa: CASSYGIDYEQYF
len: 14; j_gene: TRBJ1-2; abundance: NA; d_gene: NA; v_gene: TRBV6-1; CDR3nt: TGTGCCAGCAGTGTAACTTGGGGGCAGCCTGGCTACACCTTC; CDR3aa: CASSVTWGQPGYTF
len: 13; j_gene: TRBJ2-7; abundance: NA; d_gene: NA; v_gene: TRBV5-1; CDR3nt: TGCGCCAGCAGCGCGGGCAATGCCTACGAGCAGTACTTC; CDR3aa: CASSAGNAYEQYF
len: 17; j_gene: TRBJ2-1; abundance: NA; d_gene: TRBD2; v_gene: TRBV14; CDR3nt: TGTGCCAGCAGCCACGGACTAGCGGATAGCTCCTACAATGAGCAGTTCTTC; CDR3aa: CASSHGLADSSYNEQFF
len: 15; j_gene: TRBJ1-4; abundance: NA; d_gene: NA; v_gene: TRBV6-6; CDR3nt: TGTGCCAGCAGTTACTCGGGAGGCGGTAATGAAAAACTGTTTTTT; CDR3aa: CASSYSGGGNEKLFF
len: 14; j_gene: TRBJ2-5; abundance: NA; d_gene: TRBD1; v_gene: TRBV5-6; CDR3nt: TGTGCCAGCAGCGCCGGGACAGGAGTCAAGACCCAGTACTTC; CDR3aa: CASSAGTGVKTQYF
len: 15; j_gene: TRBJ2-7; abundance: NA; d_gene: NA; v_gene: TRBV15; CDR3nt: TGTGCCACCAGCAGAGAAGAGGGAGTCCCCTACGAGCAGTACTTC; CDR3aa: CATSREEGVPYEQYF
len: 13; j_gene: TRBJ1-4; abundance: NA; d_gene: NA; v_gene: TRBV2; CDR3nt: TGTGCCAGCAGTGAAGGGCCCCTCCTAAAACTGTTTTTT; CDR3aa: CASSEGPLLKLFF
len: 14; j_gene: TRBJ1-2; abundance: NA; d_gene: TRBD1; v_gene: TRBV14; CDR3nt: TGTGCCAGCAGCCCTCTGGACAGGGACTATGGCTACACCTTC; CDR3aa: CASSPLDRDYGYTF
len: 13; j_gene: TRBJ1-1; abundance: NA; d_gene: TRBD1; v_gene: TRBV5-1; CDR3nt: TGCGCCAGCACGGGACAGGGGAACACTGAAGCTTTCTTT; CDR3aa: CASTGQGNTEAFF
len: 14; j_gene: TRBJ1-1; abundance: NA; d_gene: NA; v_gene: TRBV6-6; CDR3nt: TGTGCCAGCATCTCCGAGTTATTAGGGGATGAAGCTTTCTTT; CDR3aa: CASISELLGDEAFF
len: 14; j_gene: TRBJ2-7; abundance: NA; d_gene: NA; v_gene: TRBV25-1; CDR3nt: TGTGCCGCTCGCTCCAGCAGGGCTTTCTACGAGCAGTACTTC; CDR3aa: CAARSSRAFYEQYF
len: 16; j_gene: TRBJ2-1; abundance: NA; d_gene: TRBD2; v_gene: TRBV6-1; CDR3nt: TGTGCCAGCAGTGCTGTAGCGGGATTACCCTACAATGAGCAGTTCTTC; CDR3aa: CASSAVAGLPYNEQFF
len: 17; j_gene: TRBJ1-5; abundance: NA; d_gene: NA; v_gene: TRBV28; CDR3nt: TGTGCCAGCAGTTTAGCCCGCGATGGGCGGGGGGGTCAGCCCCAGCATTTT; CDR3aa: CASSLARDGRGGQPQHF
len: 15; j_gene: TRBJ1-3; abundance: NA; d_gene: TRBD1; v_gene: TRBV14; CDR3nt: TGTGCCAGCAGCCTGACAGGGGAAACTGGAAACACCATATATTTT; CDR3aa: CASSLTGETGNTIYF
len: 17; j_gene: TRBJ1-1; abundance: NA; d_gene: TRBD1; v_gene: TRBV5-6; CDR3nt: TGTGCCAGCAGCTTTGGACAGGTTCGGGTTATGAACACTGAAGCTTTCTTT; CDR3aa: CASSFGQVRVMNTEAFF
len: 16; j_gene: TRBJ2-2; abundance: NA; d_gene: TRBD1; v_gene: TRBV28; CDR3nt: TGTGCCAGCAGTACCCATCTGACAGGGCGGACCGGGGAGCTGTTTTTT; CDR3aa: CASSTHLTGRTGELFF
len: 12; j_gene: TRBJ2-7; abundance: NA; d_gene: NA; v_gene: TRBV30; CDR3nt: TGTGCCTGGGCCCCCAGGGTCGGCGAGCAGTACTTC; CDR3aa: CAWAPRVGEQYF
len: 15; j_gene: TRBJ2-1; abundance: NA; d_gene: TRBD2; v_gene: TRBV5-1; CDR3nt: TGCGCCAGCAGCTTATTAGCGGGAGCGGGAAATGAGCAGTTCTTC; CDR3aa: CASSLLAGAGNEQFF
len: 15; j_gene: TRBJ2-2; abundance: NA; d_gene: NA; v_gene: TRBV7-9; CDR3nt: TGTGCCAGCAGCTCCCGGGACACCAACACCGGGGAGCTGTTTTTT; CDR3aa: CASSSRDTNTGELFF
len: 15; j_gene: TRBJ1-1; abundance: NA; d_gene: TRBD1; v_gene: TRBV4-1; CDR3nt: TGCGCCAGCAGCCAGGGAACAGGGGAAGGGACTGAAGCTTTCTTT; CDR3aa: CASSQGTGEGTEAFF
len: 14; j_gene: TRBJ1-4; abundance: NA; d_gene: NA; v_gene: TRBV15; CDR3nt: TGTGCCACCAGCAGAGGACAGATTAATGAAAAACTGTTTTTT; CDR3aa: CATSRGQINEKLFF
len: 17; j_gene: TRBJ2-5; abundance: once; d_gene: TRBD2; v_gene: TRBV27; CDR3nt: TGTGCCAGCACCCCGGGACTAGCGGGTCTAGGCAAAGAGACCCAGTACTTC; CDR3aa: CASTPGLAGLGKETQYF
len: 16; j_gene: TRBJ2-3; abundance: once; d_gene: TRBD2; v_gene: TRBV6-4; CDR3nt: TGTGCCAGCAGGGTAGCGGGAGGAGGGGGCACAGATACGCAGTATTTT; CDR3aa: CASRVAGGGGTDTQYF
len: 16; j_gene: TRBJ2-3; abundance: NA; d_gene: TRBD2; v_gene: TRBV5-1; CDR3nt: TGCGCCAGCAGCTGGGTAGCGGGAGGTAGGACAGATACGCAGTATTTT; CDR3aa: CASSWVAGGRTDTQYF
len: 16; j_gene: TRBJ2-3; abundance: NA; d_gene: TRBD2; v_gene: TRBV5-1; CDR3nt: TGCGCCAGCAGCACGACTAGCGGGGGGACTTATGATACGCAGTATTTT; CDR3aa: CASSTTSGGTYDTQYF
len: 14; j_gene: TRBJ2-7; abundance: NA; d_gene: NA; v_gene: TRBV5-6; CDR3nt: TGTGCCAGCAGCTTGGTGGCCACCTCCTACGAGCAGTACTTC; CDR3aa: CASSLVATSYEQYF
len: 16; j_gene: TRBJ2-1; abundance: NA; d_gene: NA; v_gene: TRBV19; CDR3nt: TGTGCCAGTAGTATCTCGTCTAGCGTCCCCTACAATGAGCAGTTCTTC; CDR3aa: CASSISSSVPYNEQFF
len: 12; j_gene: TRBJ1-1; abundance: NA; d_gene: NA; v_gene: TRBV5-1; CDR3nt: TGCGCCAGCAGCGGGGACACAATTGAAGCTTTCTTT; CDR3aa: CASSGDTIEAFF
len: 14; j_gene: TRBJ1-1; abundance: NA; d_gene: TRBD1; v_gene: TRBV7-9; CDR3nt: TGTGCCAGCAATCAACAGGGGGCGGACACTGAAGCTTTCTTT; CDR3aa: CASNQQGADTEAFF
len: 13; j_gene: TRBJ2-7; abundance: NA; d_gene: NA; v_gene: TRBV10-1; CDR3nt: TGCGCCAGCAGTGAGGACATCCTAAAGGCGCAGTACTTC; CDR3aa: CASSEDILKAQYF
len: 18; j_gene: TRBJ2-2; abundance: NA; d_gene: NA; v_gene: TRBV7-8; CDR3nt: TGTGCCAGCAGCTTAGAGGCCAGGCCCGCACTGAACACCGGGGAGCTGTTTTTT; CDR3aa: CASSLEARPALNTGELFF
len: 19; j_gene: TRBJ2-6; abundance: NA; d_gene: NA; v_gene: TRBV5-6; CDR3nt: TGTGCCAGCAGCTTTGCGAACAGGGAGTGGATCTCTGGGGCCAACGTCCTGACTTTC; CDR3aa: CASSFANREWISGANVLTF